Included here is one T cell receptor (beta chain) sequence, with context. What it recognizes is unknown. 5'RACE primed from the constant segment yielded TCR alpha and TCR beta cDNA libraries bearing sample barcodes and UMIs. TCRdb re-analysed the 5' RACE reads in MiXCR, keeping a single row per CDR3 protein. The sample shows over 300,000 distinct CDR3 sequences, 20% to 25% of them seen only once. CDR3 length: 15 residues. J was trimmed by 0 bases and V by 5 bases; bases with no gene match: 5. Germline CDR1 reads SGHAT; CDR2 reads FQNNGV. These data are taken from a study of T-cell memory formation after mild COVID-19. Study-level background: Clusters of TCRs were largely donor specific.

Study-level results: Pre-infection memory showed some responding clones, and this suggested that cross-reactive memory joined. Contracting CD4+ clones sat mainly in CM and EM; CD8+ in EMRA.

The source material was PBMCs or a T cell subset sorted from them (not recorded which). The J gene is TRBJ2-3, the V gene TRBV11-2, with 7 bases that match TRBD1. This TCR came from a man between 18 and 35 years old who had mild COVID-19 (a few samples of this study predate the infection). Cell type and time point are not known. CDR3 sequence: CASSPGTDSTDTQYF. The CDR3 DNA reads as TGTGCCAGCAGCCCCGGGACAGATAGCACAGATACGCAGTATTTT.